This is a list of T cell receptor beta chains from one sample in a study of shared clonotypes between healthy human individuals. Sequenced by immunoSEQ multiplex PCR; TCRdb stores in-frame clones only, minus some. Of about 600,000 clones listed, around three quarters are singletons. The sample comprised PBMCs. All receptors derive from a woman between 40 and 55 years old in good health. Some clones in this sample may be carry-over from other donors' samples. CDR3s include the opening cysteine and the closing phenylalanine or tryptophan. Fields, in order: V gene, J gene, clone size, D gene, CDR3 DNA, CDR3 protein. D genes are given only for firm matches. Only some rows state a clone size, as once, few, many or a class for expanded clones.

TRBV18	TRBJ2-5	-	-	TGTGCCAGCTCACCGAATCCCCAAGAGACCCAGTACTTC	CASSPNPQETQYF
TRBV27	TRBJ2-7	-	TRBD2	TGTGCCAGCAGTGGTCTGGAGGGAGGGTTGGCCTACGAGCAGTACTTC	CASSGLEGGLAYEQYF
TRBV28	TRBJ2-7	-	TRBD2	TGTGCCAGCAGTTTCGCGCAGGGGGATAGCGGGAGGTCGTACGAGCAGTACTTC	CASSFAQGDSGRSYEQYF
TRBV5-5	TRBJ1-1	-	-	TGTGCCAGCAGCTTGGCGGGGTTTAGGCCGGGGACTGAAGCTTTCTTT	CASSLAGFRPGTEAFF
TRBV6-1	TRBJ2-2	few	-	TGTGCCGTCTTGAGTGACACCGGGGAGCTGTTTTTT	CAVLSDTGELFF
TRBV18	TRBJ1-2	-	-	TGTGCCAGCCGTGCGACGGAATCGTACACCTTC	CASRATESYTF
TRBV6-4	TRBJ1-5	-	-	TGTGCCAGCAGTCAGACCCCAGGGGATAATCAGCCCCAGCATTTT	CASSQTPGDNQPQHF
TRBV9	TRBJ2-1	-	-	TGTGCCAGCAGCGCCTCCGGGACGCCAACCTACAATGAGCAGCTCTTC	CASSASGTPTYNEQLF
TRBV19	TRBJ1-2	many	-	TGTGCCAGTAGTCCGGCGGCCTCAGGAGCCCCTAACTATGGCTACACCTTC	CASSPAASGAPNYGYTF
TRBV10-3	TRBJ1-1	once	-	TGTGCCATCAGTGGAGAAAGGAACACTGAAGCTTTCTTT	CAISGERNTEAFF
TRBV11-2	TRBJ1-2	-	-	TGTGCCAGCAGCTTAGATCGATACTATGGCTACACCTTC	CASSLDRYYGYTF
TRBV30	TRBJ2-1	once	TRBD2	TGTGCCTGGAGTGTCACTAGCGGTGAGCAGTTCTTC	CAWSVTSGEQFF
TRBV10-3	TRBJ1-4	once	TRBD1	TGTGCCATCAGTGGCGACAGGGAAAATGAAAAACTGTTTTTT	CAISGDRENEKLFF
TRBV7-6	TRBJ1-3	once	TRBD1	TGTGCCAGCAGCCAGGGACAGATCCTCTCTGGAAACACCATATATTTT	CASSQGQILSGNTIYF
TRBV28	TRBJ2-1	-	-	TGTGCCAGCAGTCAAGACCTTAGTGGAGCGGAGCACAATGAGCAGTTCTTC	CASSQDLSGAEHNEQFF
TRBV7-2	TRBJ2-3	-	TRBD2	TGTGCCAGCAGCTTAGACCCCCCCGGACTAGCGGGGCGAGATACGCAGTATTTT	CASSLDPPGLAGRDTQYF
TRBV5-1	TRBJ1-1	-	TRBD1	TGCGCCAGCAGCCCCGGGACAGGAGGACCTGAAGCTTTCTTT	CASSPGTGGPEAFF
TRBV6-4	TRBJ1-4	-	TRBD1	TGTGCCACCGATGGGACAGGAGCTAATGAAAAACTGTTTTTT	CATDGTGANEKLFF
TRBV7-3	TRBJ1-1	-	-	TGTGCCAGCAGCTTGGGTCAGTACACTGAAGCTTTCTTT	CASSLGQYTEAFF
TRBV7-2	TRBJ2-5	-	-	TGTGCCAGCAGCTTAGAGCCTAACAACCGGGAGACCCAGTACTTC	CASSLEPNNRETQYF
TRBV29-1	TRBJ2-5	-	TRBD2	TGCAGCGCCACGAAGCGGGAGCAAGAGACCCAGTACTTC	CSATKREQETQYF
TRBV11-2	TRBJ2-1	-	TRBD2	TGTGCCAGCAGCTCATCCGGGACTAGCGGGAGTTCTGAGCAGTTCTTC	CASSSSGTSGSSEQFF
TRBV11-1	TRBJ2-7	-	TRBD1	TGTGCCAGCAGCTTATCGGGACAGACATACGAGCAGTACTTC	CASSLSGQTYEQYF
TRBV7-2	TRBJ2-2	-	TRBD2	TGTGCCAGCAGCCCCCCTAGCGGGAGACTAACCGGGGAGCTGTTTTTT	CASSPPSGRLTGELFF
TRBV9	TRBJ1-3	-	TRBD1	TGTGCCAGCAGCGGCCGGACAGGGGCCCTACTTGTGGACTCTGGAAACACCATATATTTT	CASSGRTGALLVDSGNTIYF
TRBV7-2	TRBJ2-1	-	TRBD1	TGTGCCAGCAGCTTAATTGAGGGGGCCGAGACGGGGCAGTTCTTC	CASSLIEGAETGQFF
TRBV5-1	TRBJ2-3	-	-	TGCGCCAGCAGCAGAGCTTCTAGCACAGATACGCAGTATTTT	CASSRASSTDTQYF
TRBV6-5	TRBJ1-4	-	-	TGTGCCAGCAGTTACTCTTACGCAACTAATGAAAAACTGTTTTTT	CASSYSYATNEKLFF
TRBV9	TRBJ2-5	-	-	TGTGCCAGCAGCCTTACATGGGGAGAGACCCAGTACTTC	CASSLTWGETQYF